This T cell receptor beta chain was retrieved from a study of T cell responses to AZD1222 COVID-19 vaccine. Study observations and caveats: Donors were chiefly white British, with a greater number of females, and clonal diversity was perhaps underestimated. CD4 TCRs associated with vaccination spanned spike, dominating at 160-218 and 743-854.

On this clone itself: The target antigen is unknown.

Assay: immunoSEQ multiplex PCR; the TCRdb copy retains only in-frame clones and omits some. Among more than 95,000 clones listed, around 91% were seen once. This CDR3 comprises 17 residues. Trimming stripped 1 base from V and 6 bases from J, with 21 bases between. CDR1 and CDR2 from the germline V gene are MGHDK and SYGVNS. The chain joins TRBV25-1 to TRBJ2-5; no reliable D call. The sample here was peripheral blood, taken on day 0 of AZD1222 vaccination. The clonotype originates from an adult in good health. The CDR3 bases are TGTGCCAGCAGTGAATTCGGACGGCTAAAGAATGGGCAGACCCAGTACTTC. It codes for CASSEFGRLKNGQTQYF. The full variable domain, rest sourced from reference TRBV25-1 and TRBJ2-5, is EADIYQTPRYLVIGTGKKITLECSQTMGHDKMYWYQQDPGMELHLIHYSYGVNSTEKGDLSSESTVSRIRTEHFPLTLESARPSHTSQYLCASSEFGRLKNGQTQYFGPGTRLLVL.